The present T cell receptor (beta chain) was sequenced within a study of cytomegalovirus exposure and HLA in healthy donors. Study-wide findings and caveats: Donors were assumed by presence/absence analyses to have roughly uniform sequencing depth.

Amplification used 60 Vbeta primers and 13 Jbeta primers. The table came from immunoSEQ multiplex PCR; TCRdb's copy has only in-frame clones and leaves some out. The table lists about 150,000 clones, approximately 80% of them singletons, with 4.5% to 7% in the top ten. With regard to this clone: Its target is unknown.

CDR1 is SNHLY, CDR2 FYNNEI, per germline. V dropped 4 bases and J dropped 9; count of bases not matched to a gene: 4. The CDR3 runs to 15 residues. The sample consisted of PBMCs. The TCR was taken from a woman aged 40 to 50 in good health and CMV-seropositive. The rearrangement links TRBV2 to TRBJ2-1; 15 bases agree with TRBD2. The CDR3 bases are TGTGCCAGCAGTGCGGGACTAGCGGGAGGAGGTGAGCAGTTCTTC. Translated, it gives CASSAGLAGGGEQFF.